What follows are 6 T cell receptor beta chains derived from one specimen sequenced in a study of regulatory T cells in long-lasting Graves disease listed by TCRdb under 2021. The sample's time point label, in plain terms: newly diagnosed GD, antithyroid drugs for less than 3 months. RNA was extracted from PBMCs in TRIzol for both TCR sequencing and RNA sequencing. Preparation of the library involved multiplex PCR. Data came from an Illumina HiSeq 4000. TCR beta libraries were built with iRepertoire HTBI primers and Arm-PCR amplification of CDR3 regions. TCRdb took the public reads, trimmed them with fastp at Q25, ran MiXCR for clone calling and kept in-frame beta chains. Entries are consolidated by CDR3 protein sequence, retaining the most common genes and DNA. The sample table holds roughly 500,000 distinct CDR3 sequences, of which about 13% were seen once. The top ten constitute about 9.1% of the sample.

The same sample was also used in a study of T cells in Graves' hyperthyroidism and ophthalmopathy.

The source material was peripheral blood mononuclear cells (PBMCs), sampled at new diagnosis, from a patient treated with antithyroid drugs. The receptor source for this set is a man under 40 with Graves disease. Donor details come from another sample of the same person, matched by shared clones.

This clonotype was detected a few times. A read error may be the cause here, since a much bigger clone is one base away. This chain links TRBV12-3 or TRBV12-4 with TRBJ1-4; D perhaps matches TRBD1 (5 bases). V was pared by 8 bases and J by 5 bases, with 15 bases between. The CDR3 runs 14 residues. CDR3 amino acids: CASRAGAGNEKLFF. The CDR3 DNA reads as TGTGCCAGCCGGGCCGGGGCAGGGAATGAAAAACTGTTTTTT.

This clonotype was counted at least ten times. The rearrangement joins TRBV7-2 to TRBJ2-7; D gene ambiguous. Trimming pared 5 bases from V and 0 bases from J, leaving 11 bases between. Germline V gives CDR1 SGHTA, CDR2 FQGNSA. CDR3 length: 14 amino acids. Here the CDR3 reads CASSPSRSSYEQYF. The CDR3 DNA sequence: TGTGCCAGCAGCCCGTCTCGCAGCTCCTACGAGCAGTACTTC.

The table lists this clonotype with a few counts. The chain joins TRBV18 to TRBJ1-4; 9 bases agree with TRBD1. The CDR3 totals 15 residues. Per germline, CDR1 KGHSH and CDR2 LQKENI. J gave up 4 bases and V 6 bases, and 6 bases lay outside the gene matches. The chain's CDR3 is CASSQGQGRNEKLFF. The CDR3 DNA reads TGTGCCAGCTCGCAAGGACAGGGGCGTAATGAAAAACTGTTTTTT.

This clonotype was counted many times. V usage is TRBV30 and J usage is TRBJ1-5; 8 bases match TRBD1. CDR1 GTSNPN and CDR2 SVGIG come from the germline V gene (reference sequence). The CDR3 has 14 amino acids. The V and J ends lost 7 bases and 3 bases, in that order; junction bases with no gene match: 8. The CDR3, as DNA: TGTGCCTCGCGAACAGGGGGTGACAATCAGCCCCAGCATTTT. Protein product: CASRTGGDNQPQHF.

The rearrangement joins TRBV6-2 or TRBV6-3 to TRBJ2-7; 9 nucleotides match TRBD2. Germline CDR1 and CDR2: MNHEY and SVGEGT. This CDR3 is 18 amino acids long. V shed 6 bases, J shed 2 bases, and the junction held 17 bases outside the gene matches. CDR3 amino acids: CASSPRLGGREVPYEQYF. CDR3 nucleotide sequence: TGTGCCAGCAGCCCCCGACTTGGCGGGAGGGAGGTCCCCTACGAGCAGTACTTC.

This clonotype appeared many times. This chain connects TRBV27 to TRBJ2-7, with 8 bases fitting TRBD1. The CDR3 loop spans 15 amino acids. Germline-derived CDR1 and CDR2 are MNHEY and SMNVEV (reference sequence). V lost 7 bases to trimming and J lost 2 bases; unmatched junction nucleotides: 10. The CDR3 protein is CASTGAGGSTYEQYF. The CDR3 DNA is TGTGCCAGCACTGGGGCAGGGGGCTCCACCTACGAGCAGTACTTC.